This record looks at one TCR beta chain sequence and its context. The antigen is unknown. The data are from a study of T cell responses to AZD1222 COVID-19 vaccine. Study results and caveats: No day 14 peak samples; only post-peak repertoires were characterized. Unmutated variant regions are reportedly targeted by nearly half of spike-specific TCRs. Mapped onto spike, vaccine-associated CD4 TCRs spanned it and were dominant at 160-218 and 743-854.

Pooling was applied to second doses at about 4 or about 12 weeks. The CDR3 length is 16 residues. Germline CDR1 SQVTM, CDR2 ANQGSEA. Germline trimming cut 1 base from V and 7 bases from J; bases unmatched to any gene: 12. TCRdb's copy holds only in-frame clones and misses some; the assay was immunoSEQ multiplex PCR. The table lists about 120,000 clones, roughly nine tenths of them singletons, with roughly 1.4% in the top ten. The sequencing here drew on peripheral blood, taken 28 days after the second AZD1222 dose. The chain recombines TRBV29-1 with TRBJ2-1, with 8 nucleotides matching TRBD2. This clonotype was sampled from an adult who received the AZD1222 COVID-19 vaccine. The CDR3 protein is CSVEGGFGTSMNEQFF. The CDR3 nucleotides read TGCAGCGTTGAAGGGGGTTTTGGGACTAGTATGAATGAGCAGTTCTTC.